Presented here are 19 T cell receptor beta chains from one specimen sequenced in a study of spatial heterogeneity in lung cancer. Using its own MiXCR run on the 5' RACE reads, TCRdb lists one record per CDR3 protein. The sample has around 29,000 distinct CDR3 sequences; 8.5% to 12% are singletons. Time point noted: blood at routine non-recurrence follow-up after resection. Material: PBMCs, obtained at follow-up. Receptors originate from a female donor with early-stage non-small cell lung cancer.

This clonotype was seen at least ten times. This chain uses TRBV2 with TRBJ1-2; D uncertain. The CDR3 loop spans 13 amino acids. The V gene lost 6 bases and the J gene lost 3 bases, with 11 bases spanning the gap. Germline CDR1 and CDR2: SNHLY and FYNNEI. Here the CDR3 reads CASSLKRDYGYTF. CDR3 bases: TGTGCCAGCAGCCTGAAGAGGGACTATGGCTACACCTTC. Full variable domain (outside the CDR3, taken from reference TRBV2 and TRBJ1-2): EPEVTQTPSHQVTQMGQEVILRCVPISNHLYFYWYRQILGQKVEFLVSFYNNEISEKSEIFDDQFSVERPDGSNFTLKIRSTKLEDSAMYFCASSLKRDYGYTFGSGTRLTVV.

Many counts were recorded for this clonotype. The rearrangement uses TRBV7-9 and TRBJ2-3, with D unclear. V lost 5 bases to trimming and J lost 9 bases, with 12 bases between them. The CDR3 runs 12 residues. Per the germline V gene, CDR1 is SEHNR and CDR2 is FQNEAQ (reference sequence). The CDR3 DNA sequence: TGTGCCAGCAGCCCCGAGAGGCTGACGCAGTATTTT. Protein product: CASSPERLTQYF.

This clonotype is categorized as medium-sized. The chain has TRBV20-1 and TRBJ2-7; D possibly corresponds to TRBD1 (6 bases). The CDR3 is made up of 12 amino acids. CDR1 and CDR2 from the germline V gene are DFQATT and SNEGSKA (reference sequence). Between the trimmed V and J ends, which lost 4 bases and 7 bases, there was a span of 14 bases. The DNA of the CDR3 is TGCAGTGCTACCCCGACAGGCCTTGAGCAGTACTTC. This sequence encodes CSATPTGLEQYF.

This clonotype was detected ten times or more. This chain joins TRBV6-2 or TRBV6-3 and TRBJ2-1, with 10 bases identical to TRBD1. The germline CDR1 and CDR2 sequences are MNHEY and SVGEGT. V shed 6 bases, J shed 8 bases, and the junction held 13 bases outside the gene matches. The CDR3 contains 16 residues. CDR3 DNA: TGTGCCAGCAGCATAATCGGGACAGGGGCTCAACATGAGCAGTTCTTC. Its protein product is CASSIIGTGAQHEQFF.

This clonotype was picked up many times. The CDR3 bases are TGTGCCAGCAGCCCCGACGGGGATACGCAGTATTTT. Protein: CASSPDGDTQYF. V gene TRBV5-8 combines with J gene TRBJ2-3, with no clear D. Trimming pared 4 bases from V and 6 bases from J, leaving 9 bases between. The CDR3 covers 12 residues. Germline values: CDR1 SGHTS, CDR2 YDEGEE.

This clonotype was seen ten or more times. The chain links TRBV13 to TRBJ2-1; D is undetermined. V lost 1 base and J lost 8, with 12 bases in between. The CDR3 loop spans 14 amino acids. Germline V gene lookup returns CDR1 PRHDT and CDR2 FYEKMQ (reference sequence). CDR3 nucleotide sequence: TGTGCCAGCAGCTTAGCCCTGCGGCACGATGAGCAGTTCTTC. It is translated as CASSLALRHDEQFF.

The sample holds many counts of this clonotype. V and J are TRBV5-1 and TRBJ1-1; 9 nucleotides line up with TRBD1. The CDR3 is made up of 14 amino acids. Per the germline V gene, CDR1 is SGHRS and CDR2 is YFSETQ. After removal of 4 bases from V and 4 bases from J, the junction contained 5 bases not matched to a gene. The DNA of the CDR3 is TGCGCCAGCAGCCCGGGACAGGGTATCACTGAAGCTTTCTTT. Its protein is CASSPGQGITEAFF. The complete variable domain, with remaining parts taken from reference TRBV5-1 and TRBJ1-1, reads KAGVTQTPRYLIKTRGQQVTLSCSPISGHRSVSWYQQTPGQGLQFLFEYFSETQRNKGNFPGRFSGRQFSNSRSEMNVSTLELGDSALYLCASSPGQGITEAFFGQGTRLTVV.

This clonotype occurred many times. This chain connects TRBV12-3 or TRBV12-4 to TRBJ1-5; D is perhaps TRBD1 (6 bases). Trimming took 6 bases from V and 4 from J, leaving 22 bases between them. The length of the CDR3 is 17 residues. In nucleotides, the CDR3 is TGTGCCAGCAGCCGTCGTCTGACAGGAACGGTTAATCAGCCCCAGCATTTT. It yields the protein CASSRRLTGTVNQPQHF.

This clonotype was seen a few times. The CDR3 region has the DNA TGTGCCAGCAGCCTTGGGGATGAAGCTTTCTTT. Its protein is CASSLGDEAFF. This chain uses TRBV14 with TRBJ1-1; D not certain. This CDR3 contains 11 residues. Trimming left V 4 bases short and J 7 bases short, with 7 bases between. CDR1 is SGHDN and CDR2 is FVKESK in the germline V gene.

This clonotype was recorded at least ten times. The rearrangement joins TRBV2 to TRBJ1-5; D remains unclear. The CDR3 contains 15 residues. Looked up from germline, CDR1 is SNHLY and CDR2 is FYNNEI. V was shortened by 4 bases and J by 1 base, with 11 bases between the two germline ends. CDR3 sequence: CASSAEGWSNQPQHF. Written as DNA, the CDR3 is TGTGCCAGCAGTGCTGAGGGTTGGAGCAATCAGCCCCAGCATTTT.

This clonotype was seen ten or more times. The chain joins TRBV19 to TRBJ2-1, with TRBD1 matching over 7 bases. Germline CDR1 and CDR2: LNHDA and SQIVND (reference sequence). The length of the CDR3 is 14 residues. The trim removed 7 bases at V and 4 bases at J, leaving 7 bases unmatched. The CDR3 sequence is CASTTGEPYNEQFF. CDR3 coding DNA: TGTGCCAGTACCACAGGGGAGCCATACAATGAGCAGTTCTTC.

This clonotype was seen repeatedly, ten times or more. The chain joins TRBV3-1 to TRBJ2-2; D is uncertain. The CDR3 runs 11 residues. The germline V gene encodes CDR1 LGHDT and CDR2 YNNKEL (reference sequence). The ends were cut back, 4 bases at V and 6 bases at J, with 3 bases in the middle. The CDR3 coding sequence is TGTGCCAGCAGCCGCCCCGGGGAGCTGTTTTTT. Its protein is CASSRPGELFF. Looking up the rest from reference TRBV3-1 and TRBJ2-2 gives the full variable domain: DTAVSQTPKYLVTQMGNDKSIKCEQNLGHDTMYWYKQDSKKFLKIMFSYNNKELIINETVPNRFSPKSPDKAHLNLHINSLELGDSAVYFCASSRPGELFFGEGSRLTVL.

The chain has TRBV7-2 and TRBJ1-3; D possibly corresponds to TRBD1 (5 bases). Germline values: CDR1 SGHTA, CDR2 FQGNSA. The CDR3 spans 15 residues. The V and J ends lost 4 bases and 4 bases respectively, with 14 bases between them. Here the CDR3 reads CASSSPGAGGNTIYF. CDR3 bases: TGTGCCAGCAGCTCCCCCGGGGCAGGGGGAAACACCATATATTTT.

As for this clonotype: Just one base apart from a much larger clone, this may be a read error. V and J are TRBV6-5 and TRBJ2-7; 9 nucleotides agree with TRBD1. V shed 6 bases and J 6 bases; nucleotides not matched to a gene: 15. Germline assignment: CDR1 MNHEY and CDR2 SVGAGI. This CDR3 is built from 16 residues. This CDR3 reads CASSVGQGGLWGEQYF. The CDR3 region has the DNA TGTGCCAGCAGCGTGGGACAGGGAGGACTTTGGGGCGAGCAGTACTTC.

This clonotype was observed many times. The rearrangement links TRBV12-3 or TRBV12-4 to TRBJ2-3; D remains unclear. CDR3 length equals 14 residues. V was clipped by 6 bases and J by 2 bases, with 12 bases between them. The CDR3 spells CASRGMLLTDTQYF. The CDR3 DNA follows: TGTGCCAGCAGGGGGATGCTGCTCACAGATACGCAGTATTTT.

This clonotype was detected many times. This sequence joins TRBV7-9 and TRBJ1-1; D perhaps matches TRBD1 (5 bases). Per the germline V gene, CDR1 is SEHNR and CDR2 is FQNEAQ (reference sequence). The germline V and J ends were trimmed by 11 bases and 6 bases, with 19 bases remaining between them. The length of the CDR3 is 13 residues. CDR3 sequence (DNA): TGTGCCGGTACAGGTGTCGAGAAACCTGAAGCTTTCTTT. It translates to CAGTGVEKPEAFF. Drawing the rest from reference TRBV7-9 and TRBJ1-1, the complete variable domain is DTGVSQNPRHKITKRGQNVTFRCDPISEHNRLYWYRQTLGQGPEFLTYFQNEAQLEKSRLLSDRFSAERPKGSFSTLEIQRTEQGDSAMYLCAGTGVEKPEAFFGQGTRLTVV.

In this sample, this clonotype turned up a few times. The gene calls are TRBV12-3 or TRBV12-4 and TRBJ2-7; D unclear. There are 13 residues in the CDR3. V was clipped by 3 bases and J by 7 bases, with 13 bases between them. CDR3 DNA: TGTGCCAGCAGTTTCATCGGTTCGTATGAGCAGTACTTC. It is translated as CASSFIGSYEQYF.

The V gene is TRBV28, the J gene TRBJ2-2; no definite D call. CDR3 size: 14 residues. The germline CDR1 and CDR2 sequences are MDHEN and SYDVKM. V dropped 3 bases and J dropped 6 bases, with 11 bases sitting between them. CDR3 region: CASSFLAGAGELFF. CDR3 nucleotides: TGTGCCAGCAGTTTTCTCGCTGGCGCCGGGGAGCTGTTTTTT.

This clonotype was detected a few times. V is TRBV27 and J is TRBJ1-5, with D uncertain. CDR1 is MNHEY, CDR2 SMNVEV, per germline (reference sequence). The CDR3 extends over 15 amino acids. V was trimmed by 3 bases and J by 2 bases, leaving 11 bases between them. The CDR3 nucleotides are TGTGCCAGCAGTTTCGTCTTCAAAGGCAATCAGCCCCAGCATTTT. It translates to CASSFVFKGNQPQHF.